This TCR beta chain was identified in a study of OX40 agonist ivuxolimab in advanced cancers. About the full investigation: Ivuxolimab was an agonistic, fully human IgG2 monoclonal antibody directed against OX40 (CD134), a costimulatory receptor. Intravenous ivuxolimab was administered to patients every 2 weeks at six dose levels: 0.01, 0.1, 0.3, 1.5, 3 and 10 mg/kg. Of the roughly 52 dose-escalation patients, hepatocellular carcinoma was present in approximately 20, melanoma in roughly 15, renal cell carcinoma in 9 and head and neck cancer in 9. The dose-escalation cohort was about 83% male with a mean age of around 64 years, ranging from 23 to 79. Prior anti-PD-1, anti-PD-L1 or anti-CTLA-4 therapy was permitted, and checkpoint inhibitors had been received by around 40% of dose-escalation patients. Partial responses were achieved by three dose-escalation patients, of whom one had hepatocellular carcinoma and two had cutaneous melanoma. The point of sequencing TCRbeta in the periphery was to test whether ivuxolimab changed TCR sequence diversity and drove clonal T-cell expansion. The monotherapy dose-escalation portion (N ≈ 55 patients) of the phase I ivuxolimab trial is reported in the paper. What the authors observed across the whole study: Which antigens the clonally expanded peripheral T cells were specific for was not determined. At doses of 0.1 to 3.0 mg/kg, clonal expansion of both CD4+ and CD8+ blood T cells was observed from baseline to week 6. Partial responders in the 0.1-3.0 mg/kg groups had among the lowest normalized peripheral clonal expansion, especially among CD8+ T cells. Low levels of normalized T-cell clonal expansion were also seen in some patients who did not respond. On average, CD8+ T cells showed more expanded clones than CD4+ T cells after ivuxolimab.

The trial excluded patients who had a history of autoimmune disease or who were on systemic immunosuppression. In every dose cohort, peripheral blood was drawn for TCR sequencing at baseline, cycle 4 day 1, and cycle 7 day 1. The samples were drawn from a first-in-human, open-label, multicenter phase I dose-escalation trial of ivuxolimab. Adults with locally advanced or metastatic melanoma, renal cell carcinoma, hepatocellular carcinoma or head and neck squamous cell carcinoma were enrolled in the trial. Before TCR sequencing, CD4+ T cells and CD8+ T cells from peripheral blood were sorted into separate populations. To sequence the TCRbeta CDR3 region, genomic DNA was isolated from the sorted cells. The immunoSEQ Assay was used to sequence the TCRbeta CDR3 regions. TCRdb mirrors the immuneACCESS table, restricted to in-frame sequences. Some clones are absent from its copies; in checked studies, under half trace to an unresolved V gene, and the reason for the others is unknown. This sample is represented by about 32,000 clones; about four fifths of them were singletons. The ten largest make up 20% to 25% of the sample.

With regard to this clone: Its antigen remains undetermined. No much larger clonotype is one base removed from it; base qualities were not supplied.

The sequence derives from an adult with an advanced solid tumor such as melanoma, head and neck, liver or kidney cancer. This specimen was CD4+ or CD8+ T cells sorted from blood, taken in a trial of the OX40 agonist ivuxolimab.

The CDR3 here reads CASSPTGVGQPQHF. The DNA sequence is given as TGTGCCAGCAGCCCGACAGGGGTGGGACAGCCCCAGCATTTT. Here the chain combines TRBV6-1 and TRBJ1-5, with TRBD1 matching 8 junction bases. The CDR3 measures 14 amino acids from cysteine to phenylalanine. The retained sequence is limited to the CDR3, 42 bases, with the frame set at the first base. The germline V gene specifies MNHNS as CDR1 and SASEGT as CDR2. Relative to germline, V is missing 6 bases and J is missing 7 bases, with 8 bases of the junction outside any gene match.